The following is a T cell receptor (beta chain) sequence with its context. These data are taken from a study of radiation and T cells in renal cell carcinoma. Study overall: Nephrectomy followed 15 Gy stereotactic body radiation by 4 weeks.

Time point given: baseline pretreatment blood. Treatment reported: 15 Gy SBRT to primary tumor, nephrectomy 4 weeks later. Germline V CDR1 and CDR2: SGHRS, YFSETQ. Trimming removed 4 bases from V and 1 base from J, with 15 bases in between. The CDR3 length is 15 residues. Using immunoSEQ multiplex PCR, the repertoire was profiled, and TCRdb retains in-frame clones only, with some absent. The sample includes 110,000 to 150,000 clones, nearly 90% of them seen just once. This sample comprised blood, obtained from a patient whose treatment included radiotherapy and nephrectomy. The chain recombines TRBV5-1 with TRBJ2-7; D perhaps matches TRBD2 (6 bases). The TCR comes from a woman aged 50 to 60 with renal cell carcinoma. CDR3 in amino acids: CASSLGRGGSYEQYF. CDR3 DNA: TGCGCCAGCAGCCTGGGGCGGGGCGGATCCTACGAGCAGTACTTC.